This passage covers 15 T cell receptor beta chains from one sample sequenced in a study of human T cells and chemical hapten exposure. Each CDR3 protein is one row after TCRdb ran MiXCR on the RACE reads. The data hold 80,000 to 100,000 distinct CDR3 sequences, with 10% to 14% observed a single time. The time point denotes: patch test 3, about 24 weeks after DPC sensitization. Regarding treatment: therapeutic diphenylcyclopropenone sensitization with weekly scalp DPC. This specimen was whole blood, taken in connection with sensitization to the hapten diphenylcyclopropenone (DPC). The receptors stem from a woman aged 50 to 60 with alopecia areata. Some clones in this sample may be carry-over from other donors' samples.

A note on this clonotype: The junction departs from germline at one end; a sequencing error may be responsible. The chain joins TRBV7-7 to TRBJ2-5, with 9 bases aligning to TRBD2. Germline CDR1 SSHAT, CDR2 FNYEAQ (reference sequence). CDR3 length: 15 amino acids. CDR3 bases: TGTGCTAGCAGCGGGAGGCAGGGGCTAGGAGGGACCCAGTACTTC. Protein sequence: CASSGRQGLGGTQYF.

This clonotype was observed many times. The chain is built from TRBV12-5 and TRBJ2-4; 7 bases fit TRBD1. From germline, CDR1 is LGHNT and CDR2 FRNRAP. CDR3 length: 15 amino acids. V trimming: 10 bases; J trimming: 0 bases; junction bases outside the gene matches: 9. The CDR3 DNA follows: TGTGCTAAGCCCCAGACAGGGCTAGCCAAAAACATTCAGTACTTC. This sequence encodes CAKPQTGLAKNIQYF.

This clonotype was seen at least ten times. The rearrangement joins TRBV29-1 to TRBJ2-2; 10 bases are a match to TRBD2. The germline V gene encodes CDR1 SQVTM and CDR2 ANQGSEA. Losses at the gene ends were 6 bases for V and 0 bases for J; bases not matched to a gene: 4. This CDR3 spans 15 amino acids. DNA for the CDR3: TGCAGCGTGGGGACTAGCGACGCGAACACCGGGGAGCTGTTTTTT. Its translation: CSVGTSDANTGELFF.

In its sample, this clonotype was seen a few times. The V gene is TRBV5-1, the J gene TRBJ1-2, with 9 positions matching TRBD1. Germline V CDR1 and CDR2: SGHRS, YFSETQ. Trimming took 7 bases from V and 8 from J; bases not matched to a gene: 15. The CDR3 spans 15 residues. The CDR3, as DNA: TGCGCCAGCTCGGGGATCGGGACAGGGATATGGGGCTACACCTTC. Residues: CASSGIGTGIWGYTF.

This clonotype has ten or more counts. The chain has TRBV5-1 and TRBJ2-1; TRBD2 aligns across 11 bases. This CDR3 region has 16 residues. Trimming cost V 3 bases and J 4 bases; bases outside gene matches: 6. The germline gives CDR1 SGHRS, CDR2 YFSETQ. The chain's CDR3 is CASSWTGTSGYNEQFF. The CDR3 DNA follows: TGCGCCAGCAGCTGGACCGGGACTAGCGGTTACAATGAGCAGTTCTTC.

This clonotype was observed a handful of times. The rearrangement joins TRBV7-9 to TRBJ1-1; no reliable D call. V lost 3 bases, J lost 6 bases, and 17 bases lay in between. The length of the CDR3 is 15 residues. Germline values: CDR1 SEHNR, CDR2 FQNEAQ (reference sequence). The CDR3 loop reads CASSFDRDRGSEAFF. The CDR3 DNA reads TGTGCCAGCAGCTTTGATAGGGATCGGGGATCTGAAGCTTTCTTT.

The chain joins TRBV29-1 to TRBJ1-2, with D possibly being TRBD1 (6 bases). In germline, CDR1 is SQVTM, CDR2 ANQGSEA. V lost 4 bases and J lost 5, with 14 bases in between. The CDR3 covers 13 residues. CDR3 sequence reads: CSVAGQSPYGYTF. CDR3 DNA: TGCAGCGTTGCTGGACAGAGCCCTTATGGCTACACCTTC. The entire variable domain, with the rest obtained from reference TRBV29-1 and TRBJ1-2, is as follows: SAVISQKPSRDICQRGTSLTIQCQVDSQVTMMFWYRQQPGQSLTLIATANQGSEATYESGFVIDKFPISRPNLTFSTLTVSNMSPEDSSIYLCSVAGQSPYGYTFGSGTRLTVV.

This clonotype was seen only a few times. The chain couples TRBV7-8 to TRBJ1-5; D is unresolved. Germline V gene lookup returns CDR1 SGHVS and CDR2 FQNEAQ. Trimming took 1 base from V and 1 from J, leaving 5 bases between them. CDR3 length equals 14 residues. The CDR3 here is CASSLELSNQPQHF. For the CDR3, the DNA is TGTGCCAGCAGCTTAGAGTTGAGCAATCAGCCCCAGCATTTT. Looking up the rest from reference TRBV7-8 and TRBJ1-5 gives the full variable domain: GAGVSQSPRYKVAKRGQDVALRCDPISGHVSLFWYQQALGQGPEFLTYFQNEAQLDKSGLPSDRFFAERPEGSVSTLKIQRTQQEDSAVYLCASSLELSNQPQHFGDGTRLSIL.

This clonotype was seen only a few times. The chain has TRBV7-2 and TRBJ2-7, with 15 positions matching TRBD2. After removal of 6 bases from V and 6 bases from J, the junction contained 0 bases not matched to a gene. The V gene's germline CDR1 is SGHTA and CDR2 FQGNSA. The CDR3 covers 13 residues. CDR3 sequence reads: CASRGLAGGEQYF. CDR3 nucleotide sequence: TGTGCCAGCAGGGGACTAGCGGGAGGCGAGCAGTACTTC.

At least ten counts were recorded for this clonotype. V usage is TRBV28 and J usage is TRBJ2-7; perhaps TRBD1 as D (6 bases). Germline assignment: CDR1 MDHEN and CDR2 SYDVKM. This CDR3 contains 12 residues. The V end lost 10 bases, the J end lost 4 bases, and 14 bases lay between the germline ends. The CDR3 loop is CATLKDSYEQYF. DNA of the CDR3: TGTGCCACCCTAAAGGACAGTTACGAGCAGTACTTC.

This clonotype was recorded at least ten times. The chain has TRBV5-1 and TRBJ2-1; TRBD2 is a possible D gene (6 bases). The CDR3 is made up of 14 amino acids. Trimming shortened V by 0 bases and J by 7 bases, and 11 bases separated the two germline ends. Per germline, CDR1 SGHRS and CDR2 YFSETQ. The CDR3 reads CASSLGGIWNEQFF. The CDR3, as DNA: TGCGCCAGCAGCTTGGGCGGGATTTGGAATGAGCAGTTCTTC. Drawing the rest from reference TRBV5-1 and TRBJ2-1, the complete variable domain is KAGVTQTPRYLIKTRGQQVTLSCSPISGHRSVSWYQQTPGQGLQFLFEYFSETQRNKGNFPGRFSGRQFSNSRSEMNVSTLELGDSALYLCASSLGGIWNEQFFGPGTRLTVL.

The chain joins TRBV9 to TRBJ2-3; a weak D match, TRBD2 (6 bases). Trimming removed 0 bases at V and 0 bases at J, with 8 bases between. This CDR3 comprises 15 residues. Per germline, CDR1 SGDLS and CDR2 YYNGEE. The CDR3 loop reads CASSVAGRSTDTQYF. CDR3 DNA: TGTGCCAGCAGCGTAGCGGGGAGGAGCACAGATACGCAGTATTTT.

The V and J genes are TRBV21-1 and TRBJ2-6. TRBV21-1 represents a pseudogene. The CDR3 consists of 13 residues. The CDR3: CASEFSGANVLTF. The CDR3 nucleotides read TGTGCCAGCGAATTCTCTGGGGCCAACGTCCTGACTTTC.

This clonotype was detected many times. V gene TRBV6-6 combines with J gene TRBJ2-3; D assignment may be TRBD1 or TRBD2 (6 bases each). Germline-derived CDR1 and CDR2 are MNHNY and SVGAGI (reference sequence). This CDR3 is built from 17 residues. V was trimmed by 4 bases and J by 3 bases, leaving 20 bases between them. The CDR3 DNA reads as TGTGCCAGCAGTTGGGGGGCCGTAACGACTAGGACAGATACGCAGTATTTT. Translation: CASSWGAVTTRTDTQYF.

This chain links TRBV3-1 with TRBJ1-2; possibly TRBD1 for D (6 bases). V lost 6 bases and J lost 5, with 16 bases in between. Germline loops: CDR1 LGHDT, CDR2 YNNKEL (reference sequence). The CDR3 is 14 residues long. CDR3 coding DNA: TGTGCCAGCAGATCACAGGGAATAGAGTATGGCTACACCTTC. Translated: CASRSQGIEYGYTF.